These 17 T cell receptor beta chains share one sample of origin, sequenced in a study of response to subunit inactivated influenza vaccine. TCRdb redid the calling of the RT-PCR reads with MiXCR, one entry per CDR3 protein. Found here are about 620,000 distinct CDR3 sequences, approximately 12% of them singletons; the top ten hold roughly 10%. Sequencing used PBMCs from blood, obtained on the day of vaccination. Every receptor here comes from a man aged 50 or older who received an inactivated influenza vaccine.

This clonotype was found a few times. This rearrangement joins TRBV3-1 to TRBJ2-3; a weak D match, TRBD1 (5 bases). V was pared by 0 bases and J by 5 bases, with 12 bases between. This CDR3 contains 15 residues. Looked up from germline, CDR1 is LGHDT and CDR2 is YNNKEL (reference sequence). CDR3 amino acids: CASSQEDSVGDTQYF. Written as DNA, the CDR3 is TGTGCCAGCAGCCAAGAAGACAGCGTCGGAGATACGCAGTATTTT.

The DNA for the CDR3 is TGCGCCAGCAGGCTCACAGGGGACTGGGGGACCCAGTACTTC. Amino acid sequence: CASRLTGDWGTQYF. This chain connects TRBV5-1 to TRBJ2-5; possible D gene TRBD1, 7 bases. Deletions cut 5 bases from V and 7 bases from J, with 18 bases between. Germline V gene lookup returns CDR1 SGHRS and CDR2 YFSETQ. CDR3 length: 14 amino acids.

This clonotype was observed at least ten times. This chain connects TRBV6-5 to TRBJ2-2, with D unclear. The CDR3 is made up of 12 amino acids. In germline, CDR1 is MNHEY, CDR2 SVGAGI. V was trimmed by 8 bases and J by 8 bases, leaving 12 bases between them. Written as DNA, the CDR3 is TGTGCCAGCGAAAGTGGTGGGGGGGAGCTGTTTTTT. Residues: CASESGGGELFF.

The chain combines TRBV4-1 with TRBJ2-7; TRBD2 agrees at 10 bases. This CDR3 comprises 16 residues. After removal of 4 bases from V and 4 bases from J, the junction contained 10 bases not matched to a gene. Germline assignment: CDR1 MGHRA and CDR2 YSYEKL. The CDR3 DNA reads TGCGCCAGCAGCCCGATACTAGCGGGATCACCATACGAGCAGTACTTC. This translates into CASSPILAGSPYEQYF.

The chain carries TRBV3-1 and TRBJ2-5; no definite D call. The ends were cut back, 5 bases at V and 5 bases at J, with 15 bases in the middle. Germline V lookup: CDR1 LGHDT, CDR2 YNNKEL (reference sequence). The CDR3 contains 14 residues. The CDR3 region has the DNA TGTGCCAGCAGCGGCCGTAAAGCTTGGGAGACCCAGTACTTC. Protein sequence: CASSGRKAWETQYF.

This clonotype showed up many times. The chain is built from TRBV11-2 and TRBJ1-1, with D hard to call. The CDR3 runs to 15 residues. The germline V gene has CDR1 SGHAT and CDR2 FQNNGV. V shed 4 bases and J shed 4 bases, with 16 bases lying between them. DNA of the CDR3: TGTGCCAGCAGCTCACCGAGAGGAGCTATCACTGAAGCTTTCTTT. This encodes CASSSPRGAITEAFF.

This clonotype appeared many times. V and J are TRBV12-3 or TRBV12-4 and TRBJ2-7; D might be TRBD1 (5 bases). Deletions cut 5 bases from V and 3 bases from J, with 14 bases between. This CDR3 has 14 residues. The CDR3, as DNA: TGTGCCAGCAGTCAACAGGATTGGCTCTACGAGCAGTACTTC. It is translated as CASSQQDWLYEQYF.

In its sample, this clonotype was seen a few times. The V and J genes are TRBV6-2 or TRBV6-3 and TRBJ2-7, with D possibly being TRBD1 or TRBD2 (6 bases each). Germline CDR1 MNHEY, CDR2 SVGEGT. Trimming shortened V by 2 bases and J by 5 bases, and 13 bases separated the two germline ends. CDR3 length equals 14 residues. CDR3 residues: CASSYVGGFHEQYF. CDR3 sequence (DNA): TGTGCCAGCAGTTACGTCGGGGGCTTCCACGAGCAGTACTTC.

This clonotype showed up just once. With a much larger clone just one base away, this may be a read error. In DNA, the CDR3 is TGCAGTGCTTTACCCTTAGCTCTCGACTTGAACACCGGGGAGCTGGTTTTT. This codes for CSALPLALDLNTGELVF. The rearrangement uses TRBV20-1 and TRBJ2-2, with D possibly being TRBD2 (5 bases). Germline V gene data show CDR1 as DFQATT and CDR2 as SNEGSKA (reference sequence). CDR3 length: 17 amino acids.

This clonotype was observed a single time. This chain connects TRBV7-2 to TRBJ2-1; possible D gene TRBD2, 6 bases. V was shortened by 7 bases and J by 6 bases, with 13 bases between the two germline ends. CDR1 SGHTA and CDR2 FQGNSA come from the germline V gene. This CDR3 has 13 amino acids. DNA of the CDR3: TGTGCCAGCAACCTCCGGGGGTTCAATGAGCAGTTCTTC. Translation: CASNLRGFNEQFF.

This clonotype was counted at least ten times. This CDR3 is CASSYGDFTYEQYF. CDR3 in DNA: TGTGCCAGCAGTTACGGGGATTTCACCTACGAGCAGTACTTC. The chain links TRBV6-5 to TRBJ2-7; D gene uncertain. V was cut by 2 bases and J by 2 bases, with 10 bases left in between. This CDR3 has 14 residues. Germline V gene sequence: CDR1 MNHEY, CDR2 SVGAGI.

This clonotype came up many times. The chain has TRBV29-1 and TRBJ2-3, with 9 bases lining up with TRBD2. Germline V gene data show CDR1 as SQVTM and CDR2 as ANQGSEA. The length of the CDR3 is 15 residues. V trimming: 3 bases; J trimming: 2 bases; junction bases outside the gene matches: 6. The CDR3 nucleotides are TGCAGCGTTGAGAGCGGGGGGTCCACCACAGATACGCAGTATTTT. This sequence encodes CSVESGGSTTDTQYF.

In its sample, this clonotype was seen a few times. The chain combines TRBV5-1 with TRBJ2-1, with TRBD2 matching over 7 bases. J gave up 7 bases and V 0 bases, and 10 bases lay outside the gene matches. Germline V gives CDR1 SGHRS, CDR2 YFSETQ. This CDR3 spans 16 amino acids. The CDR3 DNA sequence: TGCGCCAGCAGCTTGGCCTCTTCTACAGCGGGGAATGAGCAGTTCTTC. Translation gives CASSLASSTAGNEQFF. The complete variable domain, with remaining parts taken from reference TRBV5-1 and TRBJ2-1, reads KAGVTQTPRYLIKTRGQQVTLSCSPISGHRSVSWYQQTPGQGLQFLFEYFSETQRNKGNFPGRFSGRQFSNSRSEMNVSTLELGDSALYLCASSLASSTAGNEQFFGPGTRLTVL.

The chain is built from TRBV28 and TRBJ1-2; D is perhaps TRBD1 (6 bases). Trimming removed 5 bases from V and 4 bases from J, with 14 bases in between. There are 14 residues in the CDR3. Germline V gene lookup returns CDR1 MDHEN and CDR2 SYDVKM. CDR3 amino acids: CASSAPGQSYGYTF. CDR3 DNA: TGTGCCAGCAGTGCCCCCGGACAGTCCTATGGCTACACCTTC.

There are a few counts of this clonotype. The chain uses TRBV20-1 and TRBJ2-1; TRBD1 is a possible D gene (6 bases). Germline assignment: CDR1 DFQATT and CDR2 SNEGSKA (reference sequence). The CDR3 runs 17 residues. V was pared by 1 base and J by 2 bases, with 18 bases between. The CDR3 region has the DNA TGCAGTGCTAGAGTTTTAGGGGACAAACTAGCCTACAATGAGCAGTTCTTC. It specifies CSARVLGDKLAYNEQFF.

The table lists this clonotype with a count of one. The V and J genes are TRBV11-3 and TRBJ2-2; D remains ambiguous. Trimming removed 5 bases from V and 7 bases from J, with 14 bases in between. Germline V lookup: CDR1 SGHNT, CDR2 YENEEA. This CDR3 is built from 14 residues. The CDR3 sequence is CASSASSGDGELFF. Here the CDR3 DNA reads TGTGCCAGCAGCGCTTCTTCGGGCGACGGGGAGCTGTTTTTT.

This clonotype was detected many times. The V call is TRBV7-2, the J call TRBJ1-2; 8 bases are a match to TRBD1. V lost 5 bases, J lost 3 bases, and 5 bases stayed unmatched. The CDR3 is 14 amino acids. Germline V lookup: CDR1 SGHTA, CDR2 FQGNSA. The chain's CDR3 is CASSRDRSYYGYTF. CDR3 in DNA: TGTGCCAGCAGCCGGGACAGGAGTTACTATGGCTACACCTTC. The variable domain in full, with the rest retrieved from reference TRBV7-2 and TRBJ1-2, is GAGVSQSPSNKVTEKGKDVELRCDPISGHTALYWYRQSLGQGLEFLIYFQGNSAPDKSGLPSDRFSAERTGGSVSTLTIQRTQQEDSAVYLCASSRDRSYYGYTFGSGTRLTVV.